These 18 T cell receptor beta chains were sequenced from one sample in a study of cytomegalovirus exposure and HLA in healthy donors. The primer mix had 60 Vbeta and 13 Jbeta primers. Some clones are missing from TCRdb's copy, which holds only in-frame ones; the method was immunoSEQ multiplex PCR. The table has 150,000 or so clones, about 85% seen once; the top ten hold 2% to 2.5%. Material: PBMCs. These receptors all stem from a young man in good health and CMV-seropositive.

This clone was seen more than once but under ten times. The gene calls are TRBV9 and TRBJ2-5; no reliable D call. V was shortened by 7 bases and J by 2 bases, with 12 bases between the two germline ends. Per the germline V gene, CDR1 is SGDLS and CDR2 is YYNGEE. The CDR3 is made up of 13 amino acids. CDR3 sequence (DNA): TGTGCCAGCGGCATGTCTAGTCAAGAGACCCAGTACTTC. Encoded protein: CASGMSSQETQYF. Looking up the rest from reference TRBV9 and TRBJ2-5 gives the full variable domain: DSGVTQTPKHLITATGQRVTLRCSPRSGDLSVYWYQQSLDQGLQFLIQYYNGEERAKGNILERFSAQQFPDLHSELNLSSLELGDSALYFCASGMSSQETQYFGPGTRLLVL.

The V call is TRBV7-2, the J call TRBJ2-1; the D is unclear. CDR3 length: 12 amino acids. The V gene's germline CDR1 is SGHTA and CDR2 FQGNSA. The germline V and J ends were trimmed by 4 bases and 6 bases, with 7 bases remaining between them. The CDR3 sequence: CASSYSLNEQFF. DNA for the CDR3: TGTGCCAGCAGCTACTCTCTCAATGAGCAGTTCTTC.

This chain connects TRBV10-3 to TRBJ1-1, with 7 bases fitting TRBD1. With 2 bases clipped from V and 10 bases from J, the junction kept 13 bases outside the gene matches. The CDR3 spans 15 residues. CDR1 and CDR2 (germline): ENHRY, SYGVKD. CDR3 in DNA: TGTGCCATCAGTGAGACGGACAGGACCAGCCCAGGAGCTTTCTTT. This translates into CAISETDRTSPGAFF.

This clone has only one observation. V usage is TRBV6-9 and J usage is TRBJ2-1, with D tentatively TRBD1 (6 bases). The CDR3 is 14 amino acids. Trimming stripped 2 bases from V and 8 bases from J, with 13 bases between. Germline V gene lookup returns CDR1 MNHGY and CDR2 SVAAGI. DNA of the CDR3: TGTGCCAGCAGTTATGTCAGGGGCACCCATGAGCAGTTCTTC. Amino acids: CASSYVRGTHEQFF.

The V gene is TRBV30, the J gene TRBJ2-1, with a tentative D call TRBD1 (5 bases). The V gene's germline CDR1 is GTSNPN and CDR2 SVGIG (reference sequence). This CDR3 region has 15 residues. V lost 2 bases and J 4 bases, leaving 15 bases between the germline ends. The CDR3 region is CAWSKGQGTYNEQFF. The CDR3, as DNA: TGTGCCTGGAGTAAGGGGCAGGGAACTTACAATGAGCAGTTCTTC.

The chain uses TRBV5-6 and TRBJ2-1; the D is unclear. Looked up from germline, CDR1 is SGHDT and CDR2 is YYEEEE. The CDR3 extends over 15 amino acids. The V end was cut by 0 bases, the J end by 3 bases, with 10 bases between. The CDR3 nucleotides read TGTGCCAGCAGCTTGGGTGTACTCGTCTACAATGAGCAGTTCTTC. It specifies CASSLGVLVYNEQFF.

The J gene is TRBJ2-7, the V gene TRBV15; 7 bases are shared with TRBD1. With 0 bases clipped from V and 1 base from J, the junction kept 9 bases outside the gene matches. Germline V lookup: CDR1 LNHNV, CDR2 YYDKDF (reference sequence). The CDR3 is 17 amino acids. The CDR3: CATSRDRPGGRSYEQYF. DNA for the CDR3: TGTGCCACCAGCAGAGATCGGCCAGGGGGTAGATCCTACGAGCAGTACTTC. The whole variable domain, filled in from reference TRBV15 and TRBJ2-7, reads DAMVIQNPRYQVTQFGKPVTLSCSQTLNHNVMYWYQQKSSQAPKLLFHYYDKDFNNEADTPDNFQSRRPNTSFCFLDIRSPGLGDTAMYLCATSRDRPGGRSYEQYFGPGTRLTVT.

The chain employs TRBV15 and TRBJ1-2; the D is unclear. The CDR3 sequence is 14 residues long. In germline, CDR1 is LNHNV, CDR2 YYDKDF (reference sequence). V shed 3 bases and J shed 4 bases, with 12 bases lying between them. In nucleotides, the CDR3 is TGTGCCACCAGCAGGGGCCAAGATGCCTATGGCTACACCTTC. This codes for CATSRGQDAYGYTF.

This clone has a handful of counts. The genes are TRBV5-1 and TRBJ2-3, with 12 bases lining up with TRBD2. This CDR3 is 18 amino acids long. CDR1 and CDR2 (germline): SGHRS, YFSETQ. Unmatched junction bases numbered 12, after V lost 7 bases and J lost 0 bases. DNA of the CDR3: TGCGCCAGCCGTGGGCAACTAGCGGGGGGTGTTAGCACAGATACGCAGTATTTT. Protein: CASRGQLAGGVSTDTQYF.

The gene calls are TRBV7-9 and TRBJ2-3; the match to TRBD2 covers 9 bases. V gave up 5 bases and J gave up 4 bases; unmatched junction bases: 13. The CDR3 runs 17 residues. The germline V gene encodes CDR1 SEHNR and CDR2 FQNEAQ (reference sequence). The chain's CDR3 is CASSPKGSGGLPDTQYF. The CDR3 coding sequence is TGTGCCAGCAGCCCGAAGGGGAGCGGGGGGTTGCCAGATACGCAGTATTTT.

V is TRBV12-5 and J is TRBJ2-5, with 9 bases matching TRBD1. The germline V gene has CDR1 LGHNT and CDR2 FRNRAP. V lost 5 bases, J lost 4 bases, and 5 bases stayed unmatched. This CDR3 spans 14 amino acids. The CDR3: CASGTGTGRETQYF. Written as DNA, the CDR3 is TGTGCTAGTGGTACCGGGACAGGGAGAGAGACCCAGTACTTC.

About this clone itself: Other DNA variants within this sample encode the same CDR3. The chain recombines TRBV29-1 with TRBJ2-7, with D possibly being TRBD1 (5 bases). With 5 bases removed from V and 2 bases from J, the gap between germline ends came to 16 bases. Germline V gene data show CDR1 as SQVTM and CDR2 as ANQGSEA. This CDR3 is built from 14 residues. The CDR3 sequence: CSVPGQGSTYEQYF. CDR3 nucleotides: TGCAGCGTTCCCGGGCAGGGAAGCACCTACGAGCAGTACTTC.

This clone was seen a handful of times. The sample carries other DNA sequences with the same CDR3. CDR3 in DNA: TGCGCCAGCAGCCAAGACACCGGTTTACACGGGGAGCAGTACTTC. Translating it yields CASSQDTGLHGEQYF. The chain is built from TRBV4-3 and TRBJ2-7; D uncertain. CDR3 length: 15 residues. V lost 0 bases and J lost 7, with 16 bases in between. Germline CDR1 LGHNA, CDR2 YSLEER.

The gene calls are TRBV2 and TRBJ1-4, with 7 bases aligning to TRBD1. The ends lost 3 bases at V and 8 bases at J; junction bases unmatched: 6. Germline V gene data show CDR1 as SNHLY and CDR2 as FYNNEI. This CDR3 has 14 residues. The CDR3 sequence: CASSDDRVREKLFF. Here the CDR3 DNA reads TGTGCCAGCAGTGACGACAGGGTCCGGGAAAAACTGTTTTTT.

The V gene is TRBV7-8, the J gene TRBJ1-6; 11 nucleotides agree with TRBD1. Trimming removed 2 bases from V and 7 bases from J; junction bases left unmatched: 10. The CDR3 covers 18 residues. Germline values: CDR1 SGHVS, CDR2 FQNEAQ. The CDR3 DNA sequence: TGTGCCAGCAGCTTAAGGACAGGGGGCGGGTCTGGGAATTCACCCCTCCACTTT. This codes for CASSLRTGGGSGNSPLHF.

About this clone: The junction departs from germline at one end; a sequencing error may be responsible. The genes are TRBV10-3 and TRBJ2-7, with a weak D call TRBD2 (6 bases). In germline, CDR1 is ENHRY, CDR2 SYGVKD. The CDR3 contains 12 residues. Written as DNA, the CDR3 is TGTGCCGTCAGTGCCGTGGAGGGCGAGCAGTACTTC. Amino acid sequence: CAVSAVEGEQYF.

This clone was observed once. One junction end does not reproduce the germline sequence, and a read error may be involved. The rearrangement joins TRBV9 to TRBJ2-6; 9 nucleotides align to TRBD1. CDR1 and CDR2 from the germline V gene are SGDLS and YYNGEE. The CDR3 sequence is 17 residues long. The CDR3 DNA reads as TGTGCCAGCAGCGTGGGACAGGGAATGACTGGGGCCAACGGCCTGACTTTC. Its translation is CASSVGQGMTGANGLTF.

The chain joins TRBV6-5 to TRBJ2-1, with D maybe TRBD2 (6 bases). The CDR3 runs to 15 residues. Germline V gene sequence: CDR1 MNHEY, CDR2 SVGAGI. V dropped 2 bases and J dropped 0 bases, with 8 bases sitting between them. The CDR3 region has the DNA TGTGCCAGCAGTTACGAGACTAGCTCCTACAATGAGCAGTTCTTC. Protein: CASSYETSSYNEQFF.